These 4 T cell receptor beta chains were sequenced from one sample in a study of T cell responses to AZD1222 COVID-19 vaccine. TCRdb's copy holds only in-frame clones and misses some; the assay was immunoSEQ multiplex PCR. The profile shows approximately 140,000 clones, approximately 89% of them singletons. The input for sequencing was peripheral blood, taken on day 0 of AZD1222 vaccination. These receptors were taken from an adult in good health.

The chain has TRBV7-2 and TRBJ2-7, with D perhaps given as TRBD1 or TRBD2 (5 bases each). Per germline, CDR1 SGHTA and CDR2 FQGNSA. The germline V and J ends were trimmed by 1 base and 3 bases, with 10 bases remaining between them. CDR3 length: 14 amino acids. The CDR3 DNA follows: TGTGCCAGCAGCTTAGGGCAGGGAGTCTACGAGCAGTACTTC. Translating it yields CASSLGQGVYEQYF.

This sequence joins TRBV9 and TRBJ2-1; the match to TRBD2 covers 15 bases. Germline assignment: CDR1 SGDLS and CDR2 YYNGEE. The CDR3 has 18 residues. The V and J ends lost 4 bases and 4 bases, in that order; junction bases with no gene match: 9. CDR3 in DNA: TGTGCCAGCAGCCCGCGGACTAGCGGGGGGGGTTGGTACAATGAGCAGTTCTTC. This sequence encodes CASSPRTSGGGWYNEQFF.

V usage is TRBV10-1 and J usage is TRBJ2-3, with D perhaps being TRBD1 or TRBD2 (5 bases each). Germline-derived CDR1 and CDR2 are WNHNN and SYGVQD (reference sequence). The V end was cut by 7 bases, the J end by 3 bases, with 11 bases between. The CDR3 spans 13 residues. CDR3 amino acids: CASTPWGTDTQYF. The DNA of the CDR3 is TGCGCCAGCACCCCGTGGGGGACAGATACGCAGTATTTT.

The chain couples TRBV5-6 to TRBJ2-7, with D possibly TRBD1 on 6 matching bases. Between the trimmed V and J ends, which lost 2 bases and 3 bases, there was a span of 15 bases. The CDR3 covers 15 residues. CDR1 and CDR2 from the germline V gene are SGHDT and YYEEEE. Written as DNA, the CDR3 is TGTGCCAGCAGCTTTGCAGGGGAATCCCACTACGAGCAGTACTTC. It translates to CASSFAGESHYEQYF.